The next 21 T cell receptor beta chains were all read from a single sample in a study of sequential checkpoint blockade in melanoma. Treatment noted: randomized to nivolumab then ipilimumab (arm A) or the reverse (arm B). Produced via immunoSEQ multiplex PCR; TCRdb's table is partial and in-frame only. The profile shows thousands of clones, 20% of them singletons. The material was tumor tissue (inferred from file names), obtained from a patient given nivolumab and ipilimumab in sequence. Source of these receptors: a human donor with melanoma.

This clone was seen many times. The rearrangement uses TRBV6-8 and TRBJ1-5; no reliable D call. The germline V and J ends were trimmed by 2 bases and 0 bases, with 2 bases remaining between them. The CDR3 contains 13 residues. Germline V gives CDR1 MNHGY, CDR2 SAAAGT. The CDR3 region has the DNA TGTGCCAGCAGTTACAATAGCAATCAGCCCCAGCATTTT. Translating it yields CASSYNSNQPQHF.

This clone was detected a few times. CDR3 sequence reads: CASSLSEGNQPQHF. The CDR3 DNA reads as TGTGCCAGCAGCTTATCGGAGGGCAATCAGCCCCAGCATTTT. This chain links TRBV7-6 with TRBJ1-5, with D unclear. Trimming cost V 2 bases and J 2 bases, with 7 bases left between them. Germline CDR1 reads SGHVS; CDR2 reads FNYEAQ. The CDR3 loop spans 14 amino acids.

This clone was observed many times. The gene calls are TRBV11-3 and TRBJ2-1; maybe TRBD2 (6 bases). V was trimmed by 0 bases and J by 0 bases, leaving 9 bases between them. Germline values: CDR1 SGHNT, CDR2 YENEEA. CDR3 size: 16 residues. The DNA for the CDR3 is TGTGCCAGCAGCTTAGATGGCGGGACCTCCTACAATGAGCAGTTCTTC. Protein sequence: CASSLDGGTSYNEQFF.

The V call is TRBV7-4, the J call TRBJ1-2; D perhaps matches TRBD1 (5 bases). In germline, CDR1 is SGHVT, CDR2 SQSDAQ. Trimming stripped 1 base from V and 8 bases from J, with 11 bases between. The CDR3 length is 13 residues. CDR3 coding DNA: TGTGCCAGCAGCTTAGTCAGGGCTGGAGGCTACACCTTC. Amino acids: CASSLVRAGGYTF. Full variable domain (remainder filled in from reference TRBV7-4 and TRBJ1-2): GAGVSQSPRYKVAKRGRDVALRCDSISGHVTLYWYRQTLGQGSEVLTYSQSDAQRDKSGRPSGRFSAERPERSVSTLKIQRTEQGDSAVYLCASSLVRAGGYTFGSGTRLTVV.

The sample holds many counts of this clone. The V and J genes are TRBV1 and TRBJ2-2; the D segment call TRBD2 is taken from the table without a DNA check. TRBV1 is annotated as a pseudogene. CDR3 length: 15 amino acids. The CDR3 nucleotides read TGCGCCAGCAGCCAGGAAGCGGGGGGGTCCGGGGAGCTGTTTTTT. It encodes CASSQEAGGSGELFF.

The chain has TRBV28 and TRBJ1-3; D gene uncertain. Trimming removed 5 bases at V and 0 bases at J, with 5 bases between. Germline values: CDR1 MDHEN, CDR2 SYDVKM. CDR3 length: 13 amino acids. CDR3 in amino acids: CASSPNSGNTIYF. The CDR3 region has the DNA TGTGCCAGCAGTCCCAACTCTGGAAACACCATATATTTT.

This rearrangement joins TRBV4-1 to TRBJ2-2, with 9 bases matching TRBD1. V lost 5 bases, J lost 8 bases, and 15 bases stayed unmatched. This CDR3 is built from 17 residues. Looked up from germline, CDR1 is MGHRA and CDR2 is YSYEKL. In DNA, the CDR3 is TGCGCCAGCAGCTCGGCAGGGACAGGGTCTATAGTTGGGGAGCTGTTTTTT. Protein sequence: CASSSAGTGSIVGELFF.

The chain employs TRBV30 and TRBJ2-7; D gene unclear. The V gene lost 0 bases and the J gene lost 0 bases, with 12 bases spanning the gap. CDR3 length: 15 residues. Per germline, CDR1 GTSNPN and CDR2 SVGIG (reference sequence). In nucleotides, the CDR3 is TGTGCCTGGAGTGTACTCCCCAGGAACTCCTACGAGCAGTACTTC. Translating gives CAWSVLPRNSYEQYF.

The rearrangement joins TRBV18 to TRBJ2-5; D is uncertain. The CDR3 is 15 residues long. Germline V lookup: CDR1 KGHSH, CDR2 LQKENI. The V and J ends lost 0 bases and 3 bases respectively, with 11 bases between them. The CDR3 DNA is TGTGCCAGCTCACCACCGTTGGCAGATAAAGAGACCCAGTACTTC. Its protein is CASSPPLADKETQYF.

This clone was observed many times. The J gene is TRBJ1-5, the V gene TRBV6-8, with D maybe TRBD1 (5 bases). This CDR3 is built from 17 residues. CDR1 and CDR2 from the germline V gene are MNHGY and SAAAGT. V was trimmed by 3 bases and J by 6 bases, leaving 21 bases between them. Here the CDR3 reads CASSYSGEEGYGQPQHF. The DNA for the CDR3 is TGTGCCAGCAGTTATAGCGGTGAGGAGGGGTATGGTCAGCCCCAGCATTTT.

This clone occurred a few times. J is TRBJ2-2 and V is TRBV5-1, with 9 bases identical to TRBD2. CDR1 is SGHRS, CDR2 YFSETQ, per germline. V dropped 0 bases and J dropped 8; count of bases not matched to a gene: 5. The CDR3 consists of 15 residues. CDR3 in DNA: TGCGCCAGCAGCTTGGAATACCTAGCGGGGGGGGAGCTGTTTTTT. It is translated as CASSLEYLAGGELFF.

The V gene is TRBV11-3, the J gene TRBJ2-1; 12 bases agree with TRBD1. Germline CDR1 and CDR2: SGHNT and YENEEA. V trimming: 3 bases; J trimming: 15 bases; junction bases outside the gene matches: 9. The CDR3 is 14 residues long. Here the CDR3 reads CASSLGQGAQSGFF. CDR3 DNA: TGTGCCAGCAGCTTGGGACAGGGGGCGCAATCGGGGTTCTTC.

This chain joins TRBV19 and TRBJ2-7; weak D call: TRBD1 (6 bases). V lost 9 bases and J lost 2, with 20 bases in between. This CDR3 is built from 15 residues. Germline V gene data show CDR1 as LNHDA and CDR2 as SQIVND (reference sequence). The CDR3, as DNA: TGTGCCAGCCGGAAGGGACACGCCGATCCCTACGAGCAGTACTTC. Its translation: CASRKGHADPYEQYF.

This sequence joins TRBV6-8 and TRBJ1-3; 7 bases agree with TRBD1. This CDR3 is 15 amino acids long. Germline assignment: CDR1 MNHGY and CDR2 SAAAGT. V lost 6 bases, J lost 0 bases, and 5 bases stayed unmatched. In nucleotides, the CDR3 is TGTGCCAGCAGCCGAGGGACAGCCTCTGGAAACACCATATATTTT. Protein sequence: CASSRGTASGNTIYF.

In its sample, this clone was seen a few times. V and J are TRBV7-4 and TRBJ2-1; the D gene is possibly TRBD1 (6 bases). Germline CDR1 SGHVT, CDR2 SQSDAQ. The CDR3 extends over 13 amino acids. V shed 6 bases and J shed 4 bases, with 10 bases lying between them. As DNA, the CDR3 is TGTGCCAGCAGACAAACAGGGTACAATGAGCAGTTCTTC. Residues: CASRQTGYNEQFF.

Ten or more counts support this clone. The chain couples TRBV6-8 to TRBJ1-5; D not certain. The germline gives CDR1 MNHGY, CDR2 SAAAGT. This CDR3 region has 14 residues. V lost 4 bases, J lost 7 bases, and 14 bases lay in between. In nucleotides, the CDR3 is TGTGCCAGCAGTTCCGACCGCCTTCAGCAGCCCCAGCATTTT. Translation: CASSSDRLQQPQHF.

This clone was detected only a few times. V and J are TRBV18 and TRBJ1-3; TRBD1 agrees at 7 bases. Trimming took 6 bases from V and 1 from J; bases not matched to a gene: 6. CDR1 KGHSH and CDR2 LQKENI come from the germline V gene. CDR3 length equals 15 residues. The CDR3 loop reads CASSYDRVSGNTIYF. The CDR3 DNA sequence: TGTGCCAGCTCGTACGACAGGGTGTCTGGAAACACCATATATTTT.

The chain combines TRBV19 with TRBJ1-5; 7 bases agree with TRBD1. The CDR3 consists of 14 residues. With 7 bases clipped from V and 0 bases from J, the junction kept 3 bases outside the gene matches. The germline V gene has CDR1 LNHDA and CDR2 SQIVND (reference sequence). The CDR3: CASNGQASNQPQHF. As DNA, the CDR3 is TGTGCCAGTAACGGACAGGCTAGCAATCAGCCCCAGCATTTT.

CDR3 loop: CASSCPEIGESEQFF. The CDR3 nucleotides are TGTGCCAGCAGCTGCCCGGAGATCGGGGAATCTGAGCAGTTCTTC. This rearrangement joins TRBV11-3 to TRBJ2-1, with D maybe TRBD2 (5 bases). V gave up 4 bases and J gave up 9 bases, with 19 bases separating them. The CDR3 is 15 residues long. Germline V gives CDR1 SGHNT, CDR2 YENEEA. Based on the CDR3 plus reference TRBV11-3 and TRBJ2-1, the full variable domain is EAGVVQSPRYKIIEKKQPVAFWCNPISGHNTLYWYLQNLGQGPELLIRYENEEAVDDSQLPKDRFSAERLKGVDSTLKIQPAELGDSAVYLCASSCPEIGESEQFFGPGTRLTVL.

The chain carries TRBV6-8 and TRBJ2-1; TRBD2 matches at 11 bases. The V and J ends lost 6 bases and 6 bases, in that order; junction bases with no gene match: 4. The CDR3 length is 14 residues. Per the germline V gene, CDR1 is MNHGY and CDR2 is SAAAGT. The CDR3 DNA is TGTGCCAGCAGACCTCTAGCGGGGGGCAATGAGCAGTTCTTC. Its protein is CASRPLAGGNEQFF.

The CDR3 sequence is CASSYGVVQETQYF. CDR3 sequence (DNA): TGTGCCAGCAGTTACGGTGTCGTTCAAGAGACCCAGTACTTC. This chain uses TRBV6-8 with TRBJ2-5; no reliable D call. This CDR3 is built from 14 residues. Germline CDR1 reads MNHGY; CDR2 reads SAAAGT. Trimming took 2 bases from V and 2 from J, leaving 9 bases between them.